This is a list of T cell receptor beta chains from one sample in a study of blood T cell repertoires in COVID-19. Data came from immunoSEQ multiplex PCR; TCRdb stores just in-frame clones and leaves some out. The table has 150,000 or so clones, more than 75% seen once. The sequencing sample was made of PBMCs or T cells enriched from blood (not recorded which). Source of these receptors: a woman aged 45-60 years who had recovered from COVID-19. CDR3s include the opening cysteine and the closing phenylalanine or tryptophan. A D gene is named only where the DNA matches it firmly. Clone size, where shown, is once, few, many, or a class for clones that have expanded.

j_gene	d_gene	abundance	v_gene	CDR3aa	CDR3nt
TRBJ2-1	TRBD2	NA	TRBV19	CASSISSGSQPSYNEQFF	TGTGCCAGTAGTATTTCTAGCGGGAGTCAACCCTCCTACAATGAGCAGTTCTTC
TRBJ1-5	NA	few	TRBV28	CASGTTEDQPQHF	TGTGCCAGTGGTACGACAGAGGATCAGCCCCAGCATTTT
TRBJ1-6	TRBD1	NA	TRBV19	CASSTGTGLVNSPLHF	TGTGCCAGTAGTACCGGGACAGGGCTAGTTAATTCACCCCTCCACTTT
TRBJ2-1	TRBD2	NA	TRBV3-1/TRBV3-2	CASSQVAGPTYNEQFF	TGTGCCAGCAGCCAAGTAGCGGGACCGACCTACAATGAGCAGTTCTTC
TRBJ2-2	TRBD1	NA	TRBV6-5	CASSYPQGAQAGELFF	TGTGCCAGCAGTTACCCTCAGGGGGCGCAGGCCGGGGAGCTGTTTTTT
TRBJ2-3	TRBD2	few	TRBV28	CASSLSTSGSRSADTQYF	TGTGCCAGCAGTTTATCGACTAGCGGGAGCCGTAGCGCAGATACGCAGTATTTT
TRBJ2-7	NA	NA	TRBV10-3	CAISPTDKHYEQYF	TGTGCCATCAGTCCTACGGACAAACACTACGAGCAGTACTTC
TRBJ2-1	TRBD2	NA	TRBV28	CASSPLTSGRLDEQFF	TGTGCCAGCAGTCCCCTCACTAGCGGGAGGTTGGATGAGCAGTTCTTC
TRBJ2-3	TRBD2	NA	TRBV29-1	CSVEPSGTDTQYF	TGCAGCGTTGAGCCTAGCGGGACAGATACGCAGTATTTT
TRBJ2-3	TRBD2	NA	TRBV7-2	CASRVAGGGRDTQYF	TGTGCCAGCAGAGTAGCGGGAGGAGGGAGAGATACGCAGTATTTT
TRBJ1-2	NA	NA	TRBV10-3	CAITGTFNYGYTF	TGTGCCATCACTGGGACATTTAACTATGGCTACACCTTC
TRBJ2-7	TRBD1	NA	TRBV7-2	CASSWDRSYEQYF	TGTGCCAGCAGCTGGGACAGATCCTACGAGCAGTACTTC
TRBJ2-7	TRBD2	few	TRBV7-2	CASSLGGGRQGYEQYF	TGTGCCAGCAGCTTAGGGGGGGGGAGGCAAGGCTACGAGCAGTACTTC
TRBJ1-5	NA	NA	TRBV6-5	CASDGGSNQPQHF	TGTGCCAGCGACGGGGGGAGCAATCAGCCCCAGCATTTT
TRBJ1-2	TRBD1	NA	TRBV5-1	CASRGTGKIHGYTF	TGCGCCAGCAGAGGGACAGGGAAAATACATGGCTACACCTTC
TRBJ2-5	TRBD2	NA	TRBV29-1	CSVEIAGGTETQYF	TGCAGCGTTGAAATAGCGGGAGGGACAGAGACCCAGTACTTC
TRBJ2-2	TRBD1	NA	TRBV24-1	CATSATSTGGASTGELFF	TGTGCCACCAGTGCTACCTCCACAGGGGGCGCGAGCACCGGGGAGCTGTTTTTT
TRBJ1-1	NA	NA	TRBV30	CAGKTQSNTEAFF	TGTGCCGGGAAGACACAGTCGAACACTGAAGCTTTCTTT
TRBJ2-2	NA	NA	TRBV7-9	CASSPLVNTGELFF	TGTGCCAGCAGCCCCCTCGTAAACACCGGGGAGCTGTTTTTT
TRBJ1-3	NA	NA	TRBV29-1	CSAQAGNTIYF	TGCAGCGCCCAGGCTGGAAACACCATATATTTT
TRBJ2-1	NA	NA	TRBV9	CASSFPNSPHEQFF	TGTGCCAGCAGCTTTCCGAATAGCCCCCATGAGCAGTTCTTC
TRBJ1-6	TRBD1	NA	TRBV30	CAWKRQGAGMNSPLHF	TGTGCCTGGAAGCGGCAGGGGGCGGGGATGAATTCACCCCTCCACTTT
TRBJ1-1	TRBD1	once	TRBV19	CASSSVVVQRQGTEAFF	TGTGCCAGTAGTTCCGTCGTTGTCCAGAGACAGGGCACTGAAGCTTTCTTT
TRBJ1-3	NA	NA	TRBV29-1	CSVGTNLGNTIYF	TGCAGCGTCGGGACAAATCTGGGAAACACCATATATTTT
TRBJ1-1	TRBD1	once	TRBV12-5	CASGLGQGRTEAFF	TGTGCTAGTGGTTTGGGACAGGGGCGGACTGAAGCTTTCTTT
TRBJ1-3	NA	once	TRBV30	CAWSVGGRSGNTIYF	TGTGCCTGGAGTGTAGGGGGTCGGTCTGGAAACACCATATATTTT
TRBJ2-6	NA	NA	TRBV9	CASSVVAGANVLTF	TGTGCCAGCAGCGTAGTAGCTGGGGCCAACGTCCTGACTTTC
TRBJ2-5	NA	NA	TRBV27	CASSLVGGQETQYF	TGTGCCAGCAGTTTAGTGGGGGGCCAAGAGACCCAGTACTTC
TRBJ2-7	TRBD2	NA	TRBV27	CASSLDRGRGEQYF	TGTGCCAGCAGTTTGGACCGCGGGAGGGGGGAGCAGTACTTC
TRBJ1-2	NA	NA	TRBV6-2/TRBV6-3	CASSYPSTGSYGYTF	TGTGCCAGCAGTTACCCCTCTACAGGGAGCTATGGCTACACCTTC
TRBJ2-5	NA	NA	TRBV5-4	CASSTAGTLNKETQYF	TGTGCCAGCAGCACAGCCGGGACTCTCAATAAAGAGACCCAGTACTTC
TRBJ1-1	NA	NA	TRBV21-1	CASRDRGPNTEAFF	TGTGCCAGCAGGGACAGGGGACCGAACACTGAAGCTTTCTTT
TRBJ2-5	TRBD1	NA	TRBV5-1	CASSSDRAETQYF	TGCGCCAGCAGCTCCGACAGGGCGGAGACCCAGTACTTC
TRBJ1-2	NA	NA	TRBV7-9	CASSPMGATNYGYTF	TGTGCCAGCAGCCCGATGGGGGCTACCAACTATGGCTACACCTTC
TRBJ2-1	TRBD2	NA	TRBV5-1	CASSLVTSGRNEQFF	TGCGCCAGCAGCTTGGTTACTAGCGGGAGGAATGAGCAGTTCTTC
TRBJ2-5	NA	NA	TRBV2	CASRISGERQTQYF	TGTGCCAGCAGGATCTCAGGGGAGAGACAGACCCAGTACTTC
TRBJ2-2	TRBD2	NA	TRBV4-2	CASSGLVNTGELFF	TGTGCCAGTTCGGGACTAGTTAACACCGGGGAGCTGTTTTTT
TRBJ2-7	TRBD1	NA	TRBV5-1	CASSGTGGSYEQYF	TGCGCCAGCAGTGGGACAGGGGGCTCCTACGAGCAGTACTTC
TRBJ1-4	NA	once	TRBV4-3	CASSQDYVRGANEKLFF	TGCGCCAGCAGCCAAGATTATGTCAGGGGCGCGAATGAAAAACTGTTTTTT
TRBJ2-2	NA	few	TRBV10-1	CASGTPNTGELFF	TGCGCCAGCGGGACTCCGAACACCGGGGAGCTGTTTTTT
TRBJ1-3	NA	NA	TRBV5-4	CASSRTITQTPGNTIYF	TGTGCCAGCAGCAGGACAATAACACAGACACCTGGAAACACCATATATTTT
TRBJ2-2	NA	few	TRBV27	CASSFLTGELFF	TGTGCCAGCAGTTTTCTTACCGGGGAGCTGTTTTTT